The 19 T cell receptor beta chains presented below share a single source sample, sequenced in a study of Graves' ophthalmopathy and Graves' hyperthyroidism. The sequenced template was RNA, covering the TCR beta CDR3 region. After a first-round RT-PCR with HTBI primers, a second-round multiplex PCR was run. TCRdb reanalysed the multiplex PCR reads using MiXCR and keeps one entry per CDR3 protein. The table includes around 400,000 distinct CDR3 sequences, approximately 21% detected once. Sequencing was performed on peripheral blood. Receptor source: a woman aged 18-29 years with stable Graves' hyperthyroidism.

The chain has TRBV6-1 and TRBJ1-2; no reliable D call. The ends were cut back, 3 bases at V and 8 bases at J, with 4 bases in the middle. Germline assignment: CDR1 MNHNS and CDR2 SASEGT. The CDR3 covers 10 residues. For the CDR3, the DNA is TGTGCCAGCAGTGACATCGGCTACACCTTC. Protein product: CASSDIGYTF.

The sample holds many counts of this clonotype. This CDR3 is CASSLQGPNYGYTF. The CDR3 DNA reads TGTGCCAGCAGCTTACAGGGCCCGAACTATGGCTACACCTTC. V is TRBV28 and J is TRBJ1-2; maybe TRBD1 (6 bases). Trimming stripped 6 bases from V and 2 bases from J, with 13 bases between. Germline CDR1 is MDHEN and CDR2 is SYDVKM. The CDR3 contains 14 residues.

This rearrangement joins TRBV7-3 to TRBJ2-7; maybe TRBD1 (5 bases). Trimming shortened V by 2 bases and J by 5 bases, and 13 bases separated the two germline ends. The CDR3 is 14 residues long. Germline V gene data show CDR1 as SGHTA and CDR2 as FQGTGA. The CDR3 DNA reads TGTGCCAGCAGCTTAGGACCAGGGTTGAACGAGCAGTACTTC. Its protein is CASSLGPGLNEQYF.

The V gene is TRBV5-1, the J gene TRBJ2-7, with D tentatively TRBD1 (6 bases). CDR1 SGHRS and CDR2 YFSETQ come from the germline V gene. This CDR3 comprises 15 residues. The ends were cut back, 3 bases at V and 2 bases at J, with 15 bases in the middle. CDR3 residues: CASSWITGFPYEQYF. CDR3 bases: TGCGCCAGCAGCTGGATAACAGGGTTTCCCTACGAGCAGTACTTC.

This clonotype occurred many times. The CDR3 nucleotides are TGTGCCTGGAGTCCCTACAGGGTTGGCACTGAAGCTTTCTTT. This translates into CAWSPYRVGTEAFF. The rearrangement joins TRBV30 to TRBJ1-1; maybe TRBD1 (6 bases). CDR3 length equals 14 residues. The germline V gene encodes CDR1 GTSNPN and CDR2 SVGIG (reference sequence). V gave up 2 bases and J gave up 4 bases, with 14 bases separating them.

This clonotype was counted at least ten times. This chain links TRBV5-1 with TRBJ2-2, with a weak D call TRBD2 (5 bases). The CDR3 runs 15 residues. CDR1 is SGHRS, CDR2 YFSETQ, per germline. The V end lost 0 bases, the J end lost 4 bases, and 10 bases lay between the germline ends. CDR3 residues: CASSLDWTFTGELFF. The DNA for the CDR3 is TGCGCCAGCAGCTTGGACTGGACTTTCACCGGGGAGCTGTTTTTT.

This clonotype was seen more than once but under ten times. The V and J genes are TRBV12-3 or TRBV12-4 and TRBJ2-7, with 9 bases aligning to TRBD1. The CDR3 extends over 15 amino acids. Germline trimming cut 1 base from V and 3 bases from J; bases unmatched to any gene: 4. CDR3 sequence reads: CASSLVTGGSYEQYF. CDR3 DNA: TGTGCCAGCAGTTTAGTGACAGGGGGGAGCTACGAGCAGTACTTC.

This clonotype was seen many times. V and J are TRBV20-1 and TRBJ2-7, with 7 bases that match TRBD2. Trimming cost V 0 bases and J 0 bases; bases outside gene matches: 8. The CDR3 is 16 residues long. CDR1 and CDR2 (germline): DFQATT, SNEGSKA (reference sequence). CDR3 coding DNA: TGCAGTGCTAGAGATCTTGGCGGGGGTTTCTCCTACGAGCAGTACTTC. As protein: CSARDLGGGFSYEQYF.

This chain links TRBV6-5 with TRBJ2-7; 8 nucleotides align to TRBD2. V gave up 5 bases and J gave up 4 bases; unmatched junction bases: 4. The CDR3 totals 13 residues. From germline, CDR1 is MNHEY and CDR2 SVGAGI. The CDR3 DNA reads as TGTGCCAGCAGTACTCCTAGCGGGTACGAGCAGTACTTC. Protein product: CASSTPSGYEQYF.

Many counts were recorded for this clonotype. This chain links TRBV24-1 with TRBJ2-3; D not resolved. The CDR3 length is 14 residues. Germline loops: CDR1 KGHDR, CDR2 SFDVKD. Trimming stripped 4 bases from V and 0 bases from J, with 7 bases between. The CDR3 bases are TGTGCCACCAGTGACCCCGGCAGCACAGATACGCAGTATTTT. As protein: CATSDPGSTDTQYF.

CDR3 DNA sequence: TGTGCCAGTCGACCGGGACAGCGCTATGGCTACACCTTC. Translating it yields CASRPGQRYGYTF. J is TRBJ1-2 and V is TRBV6-1, with 7 bases matching TRBD1. The V and J ends lost 9 bases and 4 bases, in that order; junction bases with no gene match: 8. Germline CDR1 MNHNS, CDR2 SASEGT. The CDR3 extends over 13 amino acids.

This clonotype was picked up many times. The chain has TRBV20-1 and TRBJ1-5; 7 bases line up with TRBD1. The ends lost 5 bases at V and 7 bases at J; junction bases unmatched: 11. The CDR3 length is 14 residues. CDR1 is DFQATT, CDR2 SNEGSKA, per germline (reference sequence). The CDR3 sequence: CSAPQGGVQQPQHF. The CDR3 bases are TGCAGTGCTCCCCAGGGGGGGGTTCAGCAGCCCCAGCATTTT.

The chain is built from TRBV28 and TRBJ2-7; 8 bases align to TRBD2. Looked up from germline, CDR1 is MDHEN and CDR2 is SYDVKM. The CDR3 spans 15 residues. V gave up 6 bases and J gave up 4 bases; unmatched junction bases: 11. The CDR3: CASSQGTRGRYEQYF. The DNA for the CDR3 is TGTGCCAGCAGCCAGGGCACTCGCGGGAGGTACGAGCAGTACTTC.

This clonotype was seen at least ten times. The chain couples TRBV20-1 to TRBJ2-5; a possible D gene is TRBD1 (6 bases). V lost 6 bases and J 5 bases, leaving 16 bases between the germline ends. Looked up from germline, CDR1 is DFQATT and CDR2 is SNEGSKA (reference sequence). The CDR3 runs 13 residues. The DNA for the CDR3 is TGCAGTGCCCCCCTGGAGAGGGGGGAGACCCAGTACTTC. The encoded protein is CSAPLERGETQYF.

Ten or more counts support this clonotype. V and J are TRBV6-5 and TRBJ2-7, with D maybe TRBD2 (6 bases). Trimming took 8 bases from V and 0 from J, leaving 26 bases between them. The CDR3 extends over 18 amino acids. Germline V gene data show CDR1 as MNHEY and CDR2 as SVGAGI. The chain's CDR3 is CASSTLNPGTPLSYEQYF. In nucleotides, the CDR3 is TGTGCCAGCTCGACTTTAAACCCCGGGACTCCCCTCTCCTACGAGCAGTACTTC.

Ten or more counts support this clonotype. V is TRBV11-2 and J is TRBJ2-7; 7 bases are a match to TRBD2. In germline, CDR1 is SGHAT, CDR2 FQNNGV. The V and J ends lost 4 bases and 2 bases, in that order; junction bases with no gene match: 5. The CDR3 spans 14 residues. The CDR3 region is CASSSIAGTYEQYF. The DNA for the CDR3 is TGTGCCAGCAGCTCCATAGCGGGCACCTACGAGCAGTACTTC.

Many counts were recorded for this clonotype. This chain uses TRBV20-1 with TRBJ1-5, with D possibly TRBD1 on 6 matching bases. Looked up from germline, CDR1 is DFQATT and CDR2 is SNEGSKA (reference sequence). V lost 0 bases and J lost 6, with 15 bases in between. The CDR3 has 15 amino acids. CDR3 DNA: TGCAGTGCTAGAGATCCCGACAGGTACAGTCAGCCCCAGCATTTT. Translation: CSARDPDRYSQPQHF.

The genes are TRBV27 and TRBJ1-2, with TRBD1 as a possible D gene (5 bases). V lost 6 bases and J 3 bases, leaving 17 bases between the germline ends. Germline loops: CDR1 MNHEY, CDR2 SMNVEV (reference sequence). The CDR3 runs to 15 residues. The CDR3 is CASSRLPQGDYGYTF. CDR3 DNA sequence: TGTGCCAGCAGCAGACTACCTCAGGGCGACTATGGCTACACCTTC.

This clonotype was observed many times. This sequence joins TRBV20-1 and TRBJ1-3, with a weak D call TRBD1 (5 bases). The CDR3 runs 16 residues. Germline assignment: CDR1 DFQATT and CDR2 SNEGSKA (reference sequence). The ends were cut back, 2 bases at V and 0 bases at J, with 14 bases in the middle. The CDR3 DNA reads as TGCAGTGCTAGATACGGGAGGGACGGCTCTGGAAACACCATATATTTT. Translating gives CSARYGRDGSGNTIYF.